This TCR beta chain is drawn from a study of T cell responses to AZD1222 COVID-19 vaccine. As for the study in general: Researchers grouped second doses given at about 4 or about 12 weeks into one pool.

This clone was observed a few times. Its antigen is unidentified. The CDR3 sequence is 12 residues long. Trimming shortened V by 6 bases and J by 12 bases, and 15 bases separated the two germline ends. The data were produced by immunoSEQ multiplex PCR, yet TCRdb's version contains in-frame clones alone and is incomplete. The table shows roughly 97,000 clones, with approximately 89% occurring only once. The study, taken as a whole, reports: Variant regions that are unmutated are reportedly the target of nearly half of spike-specific TCRs. The donors showed a predominance of white British ancestry and of females, with possible underestimation of clonal diversity. Baseline serology detected seropositivity in only six AZD1222 recipients.

Material: peripheral blood, obtained on day 0 of AZD1222 vaccination. The chain employs TRBV12-3 or TRBV12-4 and TRBJ1-5, with a weak D call TRBD1 (6 bases). This clonotype was obtained from an adult in good health. The CDR3 DNA reads as TGTGCCAGCAGCAGATGGGAGACAGGCCAGCATTTT. Translating gives CASSRWETGQHF.